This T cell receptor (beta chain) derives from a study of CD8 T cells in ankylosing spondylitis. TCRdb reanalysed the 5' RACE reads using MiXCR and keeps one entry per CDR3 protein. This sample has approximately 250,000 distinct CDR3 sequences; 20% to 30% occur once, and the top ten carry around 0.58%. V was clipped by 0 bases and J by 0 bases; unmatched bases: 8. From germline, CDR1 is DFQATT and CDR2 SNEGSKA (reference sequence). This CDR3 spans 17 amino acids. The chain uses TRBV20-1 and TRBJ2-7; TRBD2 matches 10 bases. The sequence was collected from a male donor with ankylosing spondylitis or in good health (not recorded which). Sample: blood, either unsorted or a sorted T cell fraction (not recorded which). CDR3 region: CSARDGASGGFSYEQYF. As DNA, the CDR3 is TGCAGTGCTAGAGATGGGGCTAGCGGGGGATTCTCCTACGAGCAGTACTTC.